This is a list of T cell receptor beta chains from one sample in a study of OX40 agonist ivuxolimab in advanced cancers. The protocol was immunoSEQ multiplex PCR, while the TCRdb copy is restricted to in-frame clones and leaves out a portion. The data show about 22,000 clones, with 70% to 90% seen just once and about 25% held by the top ten. The starting material was CD4+ or CD8+ T cells sorted from blood, obtained in a trial of the OX40 agonist ivuxolimab. These receptors were obtained from an adult with an advanced solid tumor such as melanoma, head and neck, liver or kidney cancer. Both conserved end residues are part of each CDR3. The D gene is left open where the match is weak. Only part of the rows carry a size: once, few, many, or a class if the clone is expanded.

few	TRBV7-9	.	TRBJ2-7	CASSLAGLYEQYF	TGTGCCAGCAGCTTAGCGGGTCTGTACGAGCAGTACTTC
.	TRBV25-1	TRBD1	TRBJ2-5	CASSDRGRGRETQYF	TGTGCCAGCAGTGATCGTGGCAGGGGGCGAGAGACCCAGTACTTC
once	TRBV21-1	.	TRBJ2-1	CASSPKLAGAQNEQFF	TGTGCCAGCAGCCCAAAACTAGCGGGGGCGCAAAATGAGCAGTTCTTC
.	TRBV19	TRBD1	TRBJ1-6	CASSKSGQSFSNSPLHF	TGTGCCAGTAGTAAATCGGGACAGTCCTTTTCCAATTCACCCCTCCACTTT
.	TRBV10-1	.	TRBJ2-7	CASSAARGQPYEQYF	TGCGCCAGCAGTGCTGCCCGCGGACAGCCCTACGAGCAGTACTTC
.	TRBV5-7	.	TRBJ2-7	CASLCHRRYEQYF	TGTGCCAGCCTCTGTCACAGACGCTACGAGCAGTACTTC
.	TRBV4-3	TRBD2	TRBJ2-5	CASSQAIPGTSLETQYF	TGCGCCAGCAGCCAAGCTATCCCCGGGACTAGCTTAGAGACCCAGTACTTC
.	TRBV29-1	.	TRBJ2-5	CSVETVNQETQYF	TGCAGCGTTGAAACAGTAAACCAGGAGACCCAGTACTTC
few	TRBV28	TRBD1	TRBJ2-5	CASSSTKGAETQYF	TGTGCCAGCAGTTCTACCAAGGGGGCAGAGACCCAGTACTTC
.	TRBV7-7	.	TRBJ2-2	CASSLGAGELFF	TGTGCTAGCAGCTTGGGAGCCGGGGAGCTGTTTTTT
.	TRBV5-6	TRBD1	TRBJ2-1	CASSLPPSPGTGTIDEQFF	TGTGCCAGCAGCTTGCCCCCATCTCCCGGGACAGGAACAATTGATGAGCAGTTCTTC
.	TRBV4-2	.	TRBJ2-3	CASSPQLVPDTQYF	TGTGCCAGCAGCCCCCAACTAGTCCCAGATACGCAGTATTTT
few	TRBV7-8	TRBD2	TRBJ2-5	CASSSLADQETQYF	TGTGCCAGCAGCTCACTAGCGGACCAAGAGACCCAGTACTTC
.	TRBV6-6	.	TRBJ1-1	CASSYSGGLNTEAFF	TGTGCCAGCAGTTACTCAGGGGGACTGAACACTGAAGCTTTCTTT
few	TRBV2	TRBD2	TRBJ2-5	CASSPKLAEETQYF	TGTGCCAGCAGTCCAAAACTAGCGGAAGAGACCCAGTACTTC
once	TRBV30	.	TRBJ1-1	CAQWNRRLSTEAFF	TGTGCCCAATGGAACCGGAGGCTGAGCACTGAAGCTTTCTTT
once	TRBV29-1	.	TRBJ1-2	CSVYESRRGYEYGYTF	TGCAGCGTTTATGAATCGAGACGTGGATATGAGTACGGCTACACCTTC
.	TRBV7-8	.	TRBJ2-5	CASSPREGRETQYF	TGTGCCAGCAGCCCTAGAGAGGGGCGAGAGACCCAGTACTTC
.	TRBV5-6	TRBD2	TRBJ2-1	CASKSSGDYNEQFF	TGTGCCAGCAAATCTAGCGGGGATTACAATGAGCAGTTCTTC
.	TRBV7-9	.	TRBJ2-3	CASSLASLDRTDTQYF	TGTGCCAGCAGCTTAGCGTCACTAGACCGTACAGATACGCAGTATTTT
.	TRBV6-5	TRBD2	TRBJ2-3	CASRILAGGLDTQYF	TGTGCCAGCAGGATCCTAGCGGGGGGGCTGGATACGCAGTATTTT
.	TRBV27	.	TRBJ2-1	CASRIHGGLYNEQFF	TGTGCCAGCAGGATACACGGGGGACTCTACAATGAGCAGTTCTTC
.	TRBV2	.	TRBJ1-2	CASQDTYGGYTF	TGTGCCAGCCAGGACACTTACGGCGGCTACACCTTC
.	TRBV29-1	TRBD2	TRBJ2-1	CSVEATSGLNYNEQFF	TGCAGCGTTGAAGCTACTAGCGGACTTAACTACAATGAGCAGTTCTTC
.	TRBV7-6	.	TRBJ1-2	CASSQDRGRDGYTF	TGTGCCAGCAGCCAAGACCGGGGAAGGGATGGCTACACCTTC
.	TRBV10-3	TRBD2	TRBJ2-1	CAIRASGSYNEQFF	TGTGCCATCAGGGCTAGCGGCTCCTACAATGAGCAGTTCTTC
.	TRBV9	.	TRBJ2-7	CASSVAGSREQYF	TGTGCCAGCAGCGTAGCTGGATCCAGGGAGCAGTACTTC
.	TRBV2	.	TRBJ1-2	CASSPGQRDGYTF	TGTGCCAGCAGTCCCGGACAGCGCGATGGCTACACCTTC
.	TRBV28	.	TRBJ1-1	CASSLWGSPEAFF	TGTGCCAGCAGTTTATGGGGGTCCCCTGAAGCTTTCTTT
once	TRBV14	.	TRBJ2-3	CASSQDSGHRTDTQYF	TGTGCCAGCAGCCAAGATTCCGGGCACCGGACAGATACGCAGTATTTT
.	TRBV7-9	TRBD2	TRBJ2-1	CASSPLAGAIGIEQFF	TGTGCCAGCAGCCCCCTAGCGGGAGCTATCGGAATTGAGCAGTTCTTC
few	TRBV2	.	TRBJ1-1	CASREFGGTEAFF	TGTGCCAGCAGGGAATTCGGGGGCACTGAAGCTTTCTTT
.	TRBV5-3	.	TRBJ2-5	CASRPETQYF	TGTGCCTCCCGCCCAGAGACCCAGTACTTC
.	TRBV10-3	.	TRBJ2-7	CAIRPGKGWVHEQYF	TGTGCCATCAGACCGGGAAAGGGGTGGGTCCACGAGCAGTACTTC
.	TRBV9	.	TRBJ2-7	CASSVGGAPSYEQYF	TGTGCCAGCAGCGTAGGGGGAGCTCCCTCCTACGAGCAGTACTTC
once	TRBV30	.	TRBJ1-5	CAWDGGDDQPQHF	TGTGCCTGGGACGGAGGGGACGATCAGCCCCAGCATTTT
.	TRBV4-1	.	TRBJ1-6	CASSPRDLYNSPLHF	TGCGCCAGCAGCCCCAGGGATTTATATAATTCACCCCTCCACTTT
.	TRBV27	.	TRBJ1-6	CASSFRVVGPLHF	TGTGCCAGCAGTTTCAGGGTTGTCGGACCCCTCCACTTT
few	TRBV7-9	TRBD1	TRBJ2-4	CASSLGFQGARGAKNIQYF	TGTGCCAGCAGCTTAGGATTTCAGGGGGCCAGGGGAGCCAAAAACATTCAGTACTTC
.	TRBV7-9	.	TRBJ1-1	CASSLVSGAVEAFF	TGTGCCAGCAGCTTAGTTTCAGGGGCGGTTGAAGCTTTCTTT
.	TRBV6-5	TRBD1	TRBJ1-6	CASEEGAGNSPLHF	TGTGCCTCCGAGGAGGGGGCAGGTAATTCACCCCTCCACTTT
.	TRBV7-9	TRBD2	TRBJ2-2	CASNRPGLAGGDTGELFF	TGTGCCAGCAACCGTCCGGGACTAGCGGGAGGGGACACCGGGGAGCTGTTTTTT
.	TRBV6-5	.	TRBJ2-2	CASSRPDTELFF	TGTGCCAGCAGTCGACCTGATACGGAGCTGTTTTTT
.	TRBV5-5	.	TRBJ2-5	CASSLPGEEIETQYF	TGTGCCAGCAGCTTGCCAGGGGAGGAAATAGAGACCCAGTACTTC
medium-sized	TRBV7-8	TRBD1	TRBJ1-3	CASSRDSTGNTIYF	TGTGCCAGCAGCCGGGACAGCACTGGAAACACCATATATTTT
once	TRBV10-3	.	TRBJ2-3	CAISESQDTQYF	TGTGCCATCAGTGAGTCCCAAGATACGCAGTATTTT
.	TRBV5-6	.	TRBJ1-2	CASSLGPTGAYGYTF	TGTGCCAGCAGCCTCGGGCCGACCGGAGCCTATGGCTACACCTTC
.	TRBV28	TRBD1	TRBJ2-3	CASSLGTGGLDTQYF	TGTGCCAGCAGTTTGGGGACAGGGGGCCTGGATACGCAGTATTTT
.	TRBV7-2	TRBD2	TRBJ2-7	CASSPGPGGYEQYF	TGTGCCAGCAGCCCAGGACCGGGAGGCTACGAGCAGTACTTC
.	TRBV5-1	.	TRBJ1-1	CASSVSSPNTEAFF	TGCGCCAGCAGCGTATCCAGTCCGAACACTGAAGCTTTCTTT
.	TRBV7-9	TRBD1	TRBJ2-1	CASGTGDYNEQFF	TGTGCCAGTGGGACAGGGGACTACAATGAGCAGTTCTTC
.	TRBV11-3	.	TRBJ2-1	CASSLSSYNEQFF	TGTGCCAGCAGCTTAAGCTCCTACAATGAGCAGTTCTTC
.	TRBV6-6	.	TRBJ2-5	CASSRSPQETQYF	TGTGCCAGCAGTCGGTCCCCCCAAGAGACCCAGTACTTC